These 5 T cell receptor beta chains originate from one sample sequenced in a study of PD-1 blockade in mismatch repair-deficient tumors (dated by TCRdb to the late 2010s). Library preparation used the immunoSEQ multiplex PCR assay. In TCRdb, the immuneACCESS table is reduced to in-frame sequences with V and J assigned. These tables do not hold every clone; where another copy was compared, an unresolved V gene accounts for under half, and the others remain unexplained. Counted in this sample were 120,000 or so clones; 85% to 90% of them appeared once. The ten largest clones capture 13% of the sample. The sample here was peripheral blood, taken 44 weeks after starting pembrolizumab. These receptor sequences come from an adult with mismatch repair-deficient cancer.

This clone has a handful of counts. The J gene is TRBJ2-2, the V gene TRBV11-1; a weak D match, TRBD1 (5 bases). The CDR3 totals 15 residues. Germline CDR1 SGHAT, CDR2 FQDESV (reference sequence). Trimming shortened V by 1 base and J by 2 bases, and 8 bases separated the two germline ends. The CDR3 loop is CASSLVGHNTGELFF. The CDR3 nucleotides are TGTGCCAGCAGCTTAGTGGGGCACAACACCGGGGAGCTGTTTTTT.

The J gene is TRBJ2-7, the V gene TRBV7-9; 9 bases match TRBD1. This CDR3 is 14 amino acids long. V trimming: 4 bases; J trimming: 6 bases; junction bases outside the gene matches: 7. Germline V gene sequence: CDR1 SEHNR, CDR2 FQNEAQ (reference sequence). The CDR3 reads CASSSGTGSGEQYF. The CDR3 nucleotides are TGTGCCAGCAGCTCAGGGACAGGGTCTGGCGAGCAGTACTTC.

The chain carries TRBV6-5 and TRBJ2-2; TRBD1 might be the D (5 bases). Trimming took 2 bases from V and 6 from J, leaving 13 bases between them. Looked up from germline, CDR1 is MNHEY and CDR2 is SVGAGI. CDR3 length: 15 amino acids. In nucleotides, the CDR3 is TGTGCCAGCAGTTACCAGTCCGCAGGGTCCGGGGAGCTGTTTTTT. Protein sequence: CASSYQSAGSGELFF.

The rearrangement uses TRBV28 and TRBJ2-7; D not resolved. The CDR3 is made up of 13 amino acids. Trimming left V 5 bases short and J 3 bases short, with 11 bases between. The V gene's germline CDR1 is MDHEN and CDR2 SYDVKM. CDR3 nucleotide sequence: TGTGCCAGCAGTCCTAGGATGGTCTACGAGCAGTACTTC. It encodes CASSPRMVYEQYF. Full variable domain (rest looked up from reference TRBV28 and TRBJ2-7): DVKVTQSSRYLVKRTGEKVFLECVQDMDHENMFWYRQDPGLGLRLIYFSYDVKMKEKGDIPEGYSVSREKKERFSLILESASTNQTSMYLCASSPRMVYEQYFGPGTRLTVT.

This chain links TRBV6-5 with TRBJ2-7, with 9 nucleotides matching TRBD2. The CDR3 is made up of 15 amino acids. The germline V gene encodes CDR1 MNHEY and CDR2 SVGAGI. After removal of 6 bases from V and 4 bases from J, the junction contained 10 bases not matched to a gene. The CDR3 protein is CASRPLVAGDYEQYF. CDR3 bases: TGTGCCAGCAGGCCCTTGGTAGCGGGAGATTACGAGCAGTACTTC.